The 8 T cell receptor beta chains in this list originate from one sample, sequenced in a study of T-cell memory formation after mild COVID-19. Via MiXCR, TCRdb re-called the 5' RACE reads, giving one row per CDR3 protein. The data hold 560,000 or so distinct CDR3 sequences, with 17% observed a single time. Sequencing was carried out using PBMCs or a T cell subset sorted from them (not recorded which). The source of these receptors is an adult woman who had mild COVID-19 (a few samples of this study predate the infection). Cell type and time point are not known.

This clonotype turned up a few times. The V and J genes are TRBV20-1 and TRBJ2-7; TRBD2 aligns across 8 bases. CDR3 length: 13 residues. V gave up 3 bases and J gave up 2 bases; unmatched junction bases: 3. Germline values: CDR1 DFQATT, CDR2 SNEGSKA (reference sequence). CDR3 in DNA: TGCAGTGCTAGGGGACTAGTTACCTACGAGCAGTACTTC. It encodes CSARGLVTYEQYF.

This clonotype was counted between two and nine times. The V and J genes are TRBV4-1 and TRBJ2-7; D may be TRBD2 (6 bases). From germline, CDR1 is MGHRA and CDR2 YSYEKL. V lost 2 bases and J lost 6, with 14 bases in between. The CDR3 consists of 14 residues. CDR3 residues: CASSQPMTSAEQYF. The CDR3 DNA is TGCGCCAGCAGCCAACCCATGACTAGTGCCGAGCAGTACTTC.

The rearrangement uses TRBV4-1 and TRBJ1-4; D possibly corresponds to TRBD1 (6 bases). The CDR3 has 14 amino acids. Trimming removed 3 bases from V and 7 bases from J, with 12 bases in between. Germline V lookup: CDR1 MGHRA, CDR2 YSYEKL. CDR3: CASSHIGGGEKLFF. CDR3 DNA: TGCGCCAGCAGCCATATTGGGGGCGGTGAAAAACTGTTTTTT.

The CDR3 DNA reads TGTGCCAGCAGTTTATGGGGAGCACACTACGAGCAGTACTTC. Translated: CASSLWGAHYEQYF. This chain connects TRBV27 to TRBJ2-7; possibly TRBD2 for D (5 bases). Germline CDR1 and CDR2: MNHEY and SMNVEV (reference sequence). V was trimmed by 1 base and J by 3 bases, leaving 10 bases between them. The CDR3 extends over 14 amino acids.

The CDR3 sequence is CASSPGGVTEQYF. The CDR3 DNA sequence: TGTGCCAGCAGCCCCGGAGGGGTAACCGAGCAGTACTTC. This sequence joins TRBV5-4 and TRBJ2-7; possible D gene TRBD2, 6 bases. CDR1 is SGHNT and CDR2 is YYREEE in the germline V gene (reference sequence). V lost 4 bases and J 6 bases, leaving 14 bases between the germline ends. The CDR3 sequence is 13 residues long. Combining the CDR3 with reference TRBV5-4 and TRBJ2-7 gives the whole variable domain ETGVTQSPTHLIKTRGQQVTLRCSSQSGHNTVSWYQQALGQGPQFIFQYYREEENGRGNFPPRFSGLQFPNYSSELNVNALELDDSALYLCASSPGGVTEQYFGPGTRLTVT.

V usage is TRBV11-2 and J usage is TRBJ1-5, with D possibly TRBD1 on 6 matching bases. The CDR3 totals 15 residues. Trimming cost V 0 bases and J 3 bases, with 9 bases left between them. Germline assignment: CDR1 SGHAT and CDR2 FQNNGV. This CDR3 is CASSLEDSFNQPQHF. DNA for the CDR3: TGTGCCAGCAGCTTAGAGGACAGCTTCAATCAGCCCCAGCATTTT.

The rearrangement links TRBV18 to TRBJ1-1; no definite D call. V was trimmed by 1 base and J by 5 bases, leaving 14 bases between them. Germline CDR1 reads KGHSH; CDR2 reads LQKENI. This CDR3 has 15 residues. The CDR3 DNA sequence: TGTGCCAGCTCACCACGCGGCCCGGAGGGAACTGAAGCTTTCTTT. Protein sequence: CASSPRGPEGTEAFF.

The chain couples TRBV20-1 to TRBJ2-5; 12 bases map to TRBD2. CDR1 is DFQATT and CDR2 is SNEGSKA in the germline V gene (reference sequence). V was pared by 7 bases and J by 5 bases, with 11 bases of the junction left unmatched. The CDR3 sequence is 15 residues long. The CDR3 sequence: CSVFASGRGRETQYF. DNA for the CDR3: TGCAGTGTTTTTGCTAGCGGGAGGGGTAGGGAGACCCAGTACTTC.